This TCR beta chain was captured in a study of Ad26.COV2.S vaccination and SARS-CoV-2 variants. Treatment here: about 20 received Ad26.COV2.S at low or high dose, single or two shots; about five received placebo; per-sample allocation not given. After the first vaccine or placebo injection, samples were drawn on day 63. V lost 1 base and J lost 5; bases outside the gene matches: 3. The CDR3 has 15 amino acids. The germline V gene has CDR1 SQVTM and CDR2 ANQGSEA. TCRdb's copy holds only in-frame clones and misses some; the assay was immunoSEQ multiplex PCR. The sample lists a few hundred thousand clones, around 87% seen once, with roughly 3.5% in the top ten.

The V call is TRBV29-1, the J call TRBJ2-7; 15 nucleotides agree with TRBD2. This specimen was peripheral blood, taken in a trial of Ad26.COV2.S vaccine versus placebo. The TCR sequence derives from a person between 18 and 60 years old who received the Ad26.COV2.S COVID-19 vaccine or a placebo. Written as DNA, the CDR3 is TGCAGCGTTGAAGGGACTAGCGGGGGGGCCGACGAGCAGTACTTC. Amino acid sequence: CSVEGTSGGADEQYF.